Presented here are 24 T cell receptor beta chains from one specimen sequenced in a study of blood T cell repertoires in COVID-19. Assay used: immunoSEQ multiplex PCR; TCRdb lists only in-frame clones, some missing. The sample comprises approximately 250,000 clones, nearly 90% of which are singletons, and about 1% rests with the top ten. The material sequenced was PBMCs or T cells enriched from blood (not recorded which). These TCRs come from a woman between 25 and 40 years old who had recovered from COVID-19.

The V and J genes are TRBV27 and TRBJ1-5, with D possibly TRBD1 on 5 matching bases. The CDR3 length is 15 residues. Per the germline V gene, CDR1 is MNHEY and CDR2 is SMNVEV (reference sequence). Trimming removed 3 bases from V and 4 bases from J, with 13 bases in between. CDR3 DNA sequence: TGTGCCAGCAGTTTCGCAGGGATAAGGAATCAGCCCCAGCATTTT. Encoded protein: CASSFAGIRNQPQHF.

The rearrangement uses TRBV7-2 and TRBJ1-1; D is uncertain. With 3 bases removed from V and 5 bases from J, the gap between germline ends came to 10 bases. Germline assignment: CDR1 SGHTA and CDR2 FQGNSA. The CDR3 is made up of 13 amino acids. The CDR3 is CASSFRVRTEAFF. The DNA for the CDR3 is TGTGCCAGCAGCTTTAGAGTGAGGACTGAAGCTTTCTTT.

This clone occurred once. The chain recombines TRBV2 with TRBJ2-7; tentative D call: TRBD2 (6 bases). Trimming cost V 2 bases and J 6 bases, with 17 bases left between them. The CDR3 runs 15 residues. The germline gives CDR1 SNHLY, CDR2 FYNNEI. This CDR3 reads CASSERRGGPLEQYF. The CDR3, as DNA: TGTGCCAGCAGTGAACGCCGGGGAGGTCCCCTCGAGCAGTACTTC.

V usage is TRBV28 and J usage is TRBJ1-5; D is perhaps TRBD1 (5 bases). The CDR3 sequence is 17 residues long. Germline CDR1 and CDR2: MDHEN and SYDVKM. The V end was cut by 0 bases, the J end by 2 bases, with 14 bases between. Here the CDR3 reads CASSLWVGVGGNQPQHF. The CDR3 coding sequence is TGTGCCAGCAGTTTATGGGTAGGGGTAGGGGGCAATCAGCCCCAGCATTTT.

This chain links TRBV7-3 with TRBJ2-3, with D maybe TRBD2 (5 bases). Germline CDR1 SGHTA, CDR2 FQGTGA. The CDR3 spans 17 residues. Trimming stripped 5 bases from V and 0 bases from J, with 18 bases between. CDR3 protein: CASSPSRAATSTDTQYF. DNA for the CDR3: TGTGCCAGCAGCCCGTCCCGAGCGGCTACTAGCACAGATACGCAGTATTTT.

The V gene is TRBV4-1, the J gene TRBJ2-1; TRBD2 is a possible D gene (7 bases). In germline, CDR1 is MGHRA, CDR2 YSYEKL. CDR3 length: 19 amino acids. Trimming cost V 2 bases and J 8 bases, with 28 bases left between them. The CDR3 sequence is CASSQRRPDGGRRKDEQFF. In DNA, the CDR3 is TGCGCCAGCAGCCAAAGGAGACCTGACGGGGGGCGCAGGAAAGATGAGCAGTTCTTC.

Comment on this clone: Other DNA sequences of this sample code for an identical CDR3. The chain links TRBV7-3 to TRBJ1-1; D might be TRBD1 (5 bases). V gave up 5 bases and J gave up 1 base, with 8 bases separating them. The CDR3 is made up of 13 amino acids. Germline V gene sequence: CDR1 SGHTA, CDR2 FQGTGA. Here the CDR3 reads CASSPGQNTEAFF. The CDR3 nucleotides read TGTGCCAGCAGCCCCGGACAGAACACTGAAGCTTTCTTT.

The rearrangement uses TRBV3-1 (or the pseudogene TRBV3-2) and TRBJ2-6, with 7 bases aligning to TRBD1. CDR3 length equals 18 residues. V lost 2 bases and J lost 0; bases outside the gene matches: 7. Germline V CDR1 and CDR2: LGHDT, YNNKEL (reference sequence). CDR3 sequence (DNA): TGTGCCAGCAGCCAACATCCGGGACAGTCCTCTGGGGCCAACGTCCTGACTTTC. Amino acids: CASSQHPGQSSGANVLTF.

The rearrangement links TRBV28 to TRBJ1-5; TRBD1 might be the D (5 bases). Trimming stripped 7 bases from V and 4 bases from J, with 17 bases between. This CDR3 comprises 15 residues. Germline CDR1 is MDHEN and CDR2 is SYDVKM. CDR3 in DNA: TGTGCCAGCACGACTGGGGGGGGAGAAAATCAGCCCCAGCATTTT. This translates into CASTTGGGENQPQHF.

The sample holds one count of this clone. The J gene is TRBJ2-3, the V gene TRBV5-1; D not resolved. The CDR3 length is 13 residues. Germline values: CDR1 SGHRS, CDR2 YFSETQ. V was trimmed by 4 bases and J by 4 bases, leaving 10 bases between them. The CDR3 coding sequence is TGCGCCAGCAGCACGGGTGTAGCAGATACGCAGTATTTT. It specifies CASSTGVADTQYF.

In DNA form, the CDR3 reads TGTGCCAGCAGTTACCCGTATAGCGGGGAGATCTACAATGAGCAGTTCTTC. Amino acid sequence: CASSYPYSGEIYNEQFF. The V gene is TRBV6-2 or TRBV6-3, the J gene TRBJ2-1, with 8 bases identical to TRBD2. Trimming took 2 bases from V and 3 from J; bases not matched to a gene: 9. Germline values: CDR1 MNHEY, CDR2 SVGEGT. The CDR3 is 17 amino acids.

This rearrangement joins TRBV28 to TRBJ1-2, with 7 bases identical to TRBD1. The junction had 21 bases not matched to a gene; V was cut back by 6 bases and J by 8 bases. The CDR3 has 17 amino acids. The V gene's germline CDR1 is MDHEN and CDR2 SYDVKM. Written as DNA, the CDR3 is TGTGCCAGCAGCACAACCGGGACAGTGGCTCGGCCCGTCGGCTACACCTTC. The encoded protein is CASSTTGTVARPVGYTF.

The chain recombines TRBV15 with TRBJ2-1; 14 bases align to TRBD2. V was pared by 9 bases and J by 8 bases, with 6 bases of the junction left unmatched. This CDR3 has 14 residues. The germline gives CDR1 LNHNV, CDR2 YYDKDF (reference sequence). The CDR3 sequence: CATERTSGRYEQFF. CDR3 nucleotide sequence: TGTGCCACAGAACGGACTAGCGGGAGGTATGAGCAGTTCTTC.

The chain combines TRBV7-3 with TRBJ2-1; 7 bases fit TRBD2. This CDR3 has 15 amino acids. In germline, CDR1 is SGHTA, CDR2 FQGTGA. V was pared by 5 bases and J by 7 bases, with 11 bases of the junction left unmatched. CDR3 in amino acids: CASSRGTTSQNEQFF. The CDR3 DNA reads TGTGCCAGCAGCCGAGGGACTACCAGTCAGAATGAGCAGTTCTTC.

The CDR3 protein is CASSSSGFLNTEAFF. In DNA, the CDR3 is TGTGCCAGCAGTTCTTCAGGGTTTCTGAACACTGAAGCTTTCTTT. The rearrangement links TRBV28 to TRBJ1-1, with a weak D call TRBD1 (5 bases). V was shortened by 4 bases and J by 0 bases, with 12 bases between the two germline ends. The germline CDR1 and CDR2 sequences are MDHEN and SYDVKM. CDR3 length equals 15 residues.

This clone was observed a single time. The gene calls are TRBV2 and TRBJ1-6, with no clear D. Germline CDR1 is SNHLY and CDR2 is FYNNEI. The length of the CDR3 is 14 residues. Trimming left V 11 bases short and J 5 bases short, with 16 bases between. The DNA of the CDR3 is TGTGCCGGTACACAGAGCTTGAATAATTCACCCCTCCACTTT. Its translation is CAGTQSLNNSPLHF.

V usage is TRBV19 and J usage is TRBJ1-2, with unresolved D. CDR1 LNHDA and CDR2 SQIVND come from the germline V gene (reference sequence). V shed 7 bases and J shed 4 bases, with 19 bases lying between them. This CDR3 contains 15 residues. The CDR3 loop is CASTIRTAGRYGYTF. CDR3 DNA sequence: TGTGCCAGTACCATACGAACCGCAGGTCGCTATGGCTACACCTTC.

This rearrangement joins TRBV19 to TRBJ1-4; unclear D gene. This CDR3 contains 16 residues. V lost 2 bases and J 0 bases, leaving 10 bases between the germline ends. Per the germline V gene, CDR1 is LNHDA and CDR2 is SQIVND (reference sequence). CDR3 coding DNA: TGTGCCAGTAGTATAACTCAGGCTGCAACTAATGAAAAACTGTTTTTT. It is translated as CASSITQAATNEKLFF.

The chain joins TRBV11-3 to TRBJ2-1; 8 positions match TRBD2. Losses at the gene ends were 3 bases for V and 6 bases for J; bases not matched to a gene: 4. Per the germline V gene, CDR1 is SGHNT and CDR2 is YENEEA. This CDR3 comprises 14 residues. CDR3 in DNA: TGTGCCAGCAGCTTCGGTAGCGGGATCAATGAGCAGTTCTTC. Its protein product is CASSFGSGINEQFF.

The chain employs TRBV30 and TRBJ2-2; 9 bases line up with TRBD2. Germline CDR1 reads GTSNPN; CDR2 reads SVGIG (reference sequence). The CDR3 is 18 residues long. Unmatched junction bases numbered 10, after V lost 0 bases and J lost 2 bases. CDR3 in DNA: TGTGCCTGGAGTGTTCCCCGGACTAGCGCATTTAACACCGGGGAGCTGTTTTTT. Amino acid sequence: CAWSVPRTSAFNTGELFF.

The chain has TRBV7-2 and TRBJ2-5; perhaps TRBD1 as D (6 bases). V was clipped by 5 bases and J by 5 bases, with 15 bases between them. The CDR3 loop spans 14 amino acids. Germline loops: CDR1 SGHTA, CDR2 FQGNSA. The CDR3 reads CASSVQGPEETQYF. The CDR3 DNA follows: TGTGCCAGCAGCGTACAGGGACCTGAGGAGACCCAGTACTTC.

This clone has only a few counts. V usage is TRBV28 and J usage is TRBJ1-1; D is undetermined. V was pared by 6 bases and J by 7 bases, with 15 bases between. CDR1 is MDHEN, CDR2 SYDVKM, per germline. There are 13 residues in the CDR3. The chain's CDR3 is CASSLTRSGEAFF. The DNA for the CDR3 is TGTGCCAGCAGCCTTACAAGGAGCGGTGAAGCTTTCTTT.

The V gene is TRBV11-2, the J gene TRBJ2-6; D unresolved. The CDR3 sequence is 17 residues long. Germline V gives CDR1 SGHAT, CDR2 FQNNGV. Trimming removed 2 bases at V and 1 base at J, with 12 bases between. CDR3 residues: CASSLRLAVSGANVLTF. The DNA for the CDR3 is TGTGCCAGCAGCTTAAGACTTGCTGTTTCTGGGGCCAACGTCCTGACTTTC.

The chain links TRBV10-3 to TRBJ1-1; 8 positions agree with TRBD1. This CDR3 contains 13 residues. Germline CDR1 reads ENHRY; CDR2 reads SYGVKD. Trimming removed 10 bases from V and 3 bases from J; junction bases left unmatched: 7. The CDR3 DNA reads TGTGCCACCAGGGGGCGCGAAGACACTGAAGCTTTCTTT. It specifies CATRGREDTEAFF.